Below, 20 T cell receptor beta chains from the same sample are listed, as sequenced in a study of T cells in Graves' hyperthyroidism and ophthalmopathy. Amplification yielded TCR beta CDR3 regions, with RNA transcripts as the source. An initial round of RT-PCR targeting the TCR CDR3 relied on the HTBI primer set. From the multiplex PCR reads, TCRdb called clonotypes with MiXCR, one entry per CDR3 protein. The sample has around 400,000 distinct CDR3 sequences, over 10% seen once; the top ten hold roughly 9.2%. Sequencing was performed on blood. Receptors were obtained from a woman aged 18 to 35 with Graves' hyperthyroidism.

This clonotype was counted at least ten times. This chain uses TRBV28 with TRBJ2-7; no firm D call. The V and J ends lost 7 bases and 2 bases respectively, with 15 bases between them. From germline, CDR1 is MDHEN and CDR2 SYDVKM. The CDR3 totals 14 residues. Here the CDR3 reads CASNPSSPPYEQYF. Written as DNA, the CDR3 is TGTGCCAGCAACCCGTCAAGCCCACCCTACGAGCAGTACTTC.

This clonotype was observed at least ten times. The rearrangement links TRBV7-2 to TRBJ1-6; 7 bases agree with TRBD1. The CDR3 has 16 amino acids. Trimming took 3 bases from V and 9 from J; bases not matched to a gene: 11. CDR1 is SGHTA and CDR2 is FQGNSA in the germline V gene. Here the CDR3 reads CASSFGTARRLSPLHF. CDR3 sequence (DNA): TGTGCCAGCAGCTTCGGGACAGCCCGCAGGCTTTCACCCCTCCACTTT.

This clonotype was seen repeatedly, ten times or more. This sequence joins TRBV11-3 and TRBJ2-1, with 8 bases fitting TRBD1. Germline V CDR1 and CDR2: SGHNT, YENEEA. The CDR3 covers 15 residues. The J segment lost 8 bases and the V segment lost 5 bases, leaving 11 bases of the junction unmatched. CDR3 protein: CASSPGAGQGHEQFF. DNA for the CDR3: TGTGCCAGCAGCCCGGGGGCCGGACAGGGCCATGAGCAGTTCTTC.

The chain carries TRBV5-4 and TRBJ2-1, with TRBD2 identical over 13 bases. CDR1 is SGHNT, CDR2 YYREEE, per germline (reference sequence). CDR3 length equals 17 residues. The ends lost 3 bases at V and 6 bases at J; junction bases unmatched: 9. CDR3 nucleotides: TGTGCCAGCAGCTCGGGGACCGGGACTAGCGGGACCAATGAGCAGTTCTTC. Protein sequence: CASSSGTGTSGTNEQFF.

Many counts were recorded for this clonotype. The chain recombines TRBV9 with TRBJ2-7; 11 bases are a match to TRBD1. The CDR3 sequence is 18 residues long. The junction had 10 bases not matched to a gene; V was cut back by 0 bases and J by 2 bases. Looked up from germline, CDR1 is SGDLS and CDR2 is YYNGEE. The CDR3 DNA is TGTGCCAGCAGCGTAGGTCCGGGACAGGGGGTGTTCGCCTACGAGCAGTACTTC. Its protein is CASSVGPGQGVFAYEQYF.

This clonotype was found many times. The chain is built from TRBV28 and TRBJ2-1; D may be TRBD2 (5 bases). The CDR3 runs 16 residues. V gave up 1 base and J gave up 0 bases, with 10 bases separating them. The germline V gene has CDR1 MDHEN and CDR2 SYDVKM. The chain's CDR3 is CASSLYLGSSYNEQFF. Here the CDR3 DNA reads TGTGCCAGCAGTTTATACCTTGGGAGCTCCTACAATGAGCAGTTCTTC. The whole variable domain, filled in from reference TRBV28 and TRBJ2-1, reads DVKVTQSSRYLVKRTGEKVFLECVQDMDHENMFWYRQDPGLGLRLIYFSYDVKMKEKGDIPEGYSVSREKKERFSLILESASTNQTSMYLCASSLYLGSSYNEQFFGPGTRLTVL.

This clonotype was found many times. The chain recombines TRBV28 with TRBJ1-2; tentatively, D is TRBD1 (6 bases). In germline, CDR1 is MDHEN, CDR2 SYDVKM. The germline V and J ends were trimmed by 1 base and 3 bases, with 9 bases remaining between them. There are 14 residues in the CDR3. The CDR3 DNA sequence: TGTGCCAGCAGTTTATACAGGGTTGACTATGGCTACACCTTC. Its translation is CASSLYRVDYGYTF.

Points on this clonotype: This could be a read error, since a much larger clone is one nucleotide away. The chain recombines TRBV12-3 or TRBV12-4 with TRBJ2-1; D is unresolved. Trimming took off 6 bases at V and 3 bases at J, with 15 bases between the two ends. The CDR3 sequence is 15 residues long. The chain's CDR3 is CASSPVGPFYNEQFF. DNA of the CDR3: TGTGCCAGCAGCCCCGTGGGTCCCTTCTACAATGAGCAGTTCTTC.

This sequence joins TRBV29-1 and TRBJ1-2; no definite D call. The germline V gene encodes CDR1 SQVTM and CDR2 ANQGSEA. The CDR3 has 14 residues. Trimming shortened V by 7 bases and J by 5 bases, and 20 bases separated the two germline ends. CDR3 bases: TGCAGCGCCCCTTTTGAAGGGCTAGGGTATGGCTACACCTTC. Its protein product is CSAPFEGLGYGYTF. Complete variable domain (other parts from reference TRBV29-1 and TRBJ1-2): SAVISQKPSRDICQRGTSLTIQCQVDSQVTMMFWYRQQPGQSLTLIATANQGSEATYESGFVIDKFPISRPNLTFSTLTVSNMSPEDSSIYLCSAPFEGLGYGYTFGSGTRLTVV.

V gene TRBV7-9 combines with J gene TRBJ2-5; 7 bases fit TRBD2. The CDR3 consists of 14 residues. Germline V CDR1 and CDR2: SEHNR, FQNEAQ (reference sequence). The V segment lost 4 bases and the J segment 5 bases; nucleotides outside the gene matches: 7. This chain's CDR3 is CASSYSGPRETQYF. CDR3 bases: TGTGCCAGCAGCTATAGCGGGCCTCGGGAGACCCAGTACTTC.

This clonotype has ten or more counts. V is TRBV13 and J is TRBJ1-1; no reliable D call. CDR3 size: 14 residues. V lost 1 base, J lost 5 bases, and 11 bases lay in between. Germline CDR1 is PRHDT and CDR2 is FYEKMQ (reference sequence). CDR3 loop: CASSLVFGSTEAFF. DNA of the CDR3: TGTGCCAGCAGCTTAGTATTTGGGAGTACTGAAGCTTTCTTT.

This clonotype showed up many times. This chain connects TRBV20-1 to TRBJ2-3; D might be TRBD1 or TRBD2, each matching 5 bases. Per the germline V gene, CDR1 is DFQATT and CDR2 is SNEGSKA (reference sequence). Trimming cost V 6 bases and J 1 base, with 14 bases left between them. This CDR3 is 14 amino acids long. CDR3 sequence reads: CSAPGRARTDTQYF. The CDR3 region has the DNA TGCAGTGCCCCGGGGCGGGCGCGCACAGATACGCAGTATTTT.

This clonotype was detected many times. Here the CDR3 DNA reads TGTGCCAGCAGCCCGACAGGTACTCGGCCTCAGCCCCAGCATTTT. Its translation is CASSPTGTRPQPQHF. V is TRBV3-1 and J is TRBJ1-5; maybe TRBD1 (6 bases). V dropped 4 bases and J dropped 6 bases, with 16 bases sitting between them. There are 15 residues in the CDR3. Germline-derived CDR1 and CDR2 are LGHDT and YNNKEL (reference sequence).

This clonotype was counted between two and nine times. The V gene is TRBV5-5, the J gene TRBJ1-2, with 7 bases fitting TRBD1. Germline CDR1 is SGHKS and CDR2 is YYEKEE (reference sequence). V dropped 4 bases and J dropped 4; count of bases not matched to a gene: 7. The CDR3 sequence is 14 residues long. The CDR3 sequence: CASSLAGQTYGYTF. DNA of the CDR3: TGTGCCAGCAGCCTGGCGGGACAGACCTATGGCTACACCTTC. Variable domain in full (rest from reference TRBV5-5 and TRBJ1-2): DAGVTQSPTHLIKTRGQQVTLRCSPISGHKSVSWYQQVLGQGPQFIFQYYEKEERGRGNFPDRFSARQFPNYSSELNVNALLLGDSALYLCASSLAGQTYGYTFGSGTRLTVV.

This clonotype showed up many times. The chain employs TRBV28 and TRBJ2-4; no reliable D call. The germline CDR1 and CDR2 sequences are MDHEN and SYDVKM. Trimming removed 5 bases at V and 1 base at J, with 9 bases between. This CDR3 is built from 14 residues. The CDR3 loop reads CASSREWAKNIQYF. The CDR3 DNA is TGTGCCAGCAGTCGAGAGTGGGCCAAAAACATTCAGTACTTC.

The chain couples TRBV5-8 to TRBJ1-2, with 9 bases matching TRBD1. The CDR3 runs to 15 residues. Germline V gives CDR1 SGHTS, CDR2 YDEGEE. With 2 bases clipped from V and 1 base from J, the junction kept 3 bases outside the gene matches. The CDR3 is CASSFYRGLNYGYTF. CDR3 nucleotide sequence: TGTGCCAGCAGCTTTTACAGGGGGCTTAACTATGGCTACACCTTC.

This clonotype was recorded at least ten times. The J gene is TRBJ2-1, the V gene TRBV28; no reliable D call. The CDR3 loop spans 13 amino acids. Germline-derived CDR1 and CDR2 are MDHEN and SYDVKM. V gave up 7 bases and J gave up 0 bases, with 7 bases separating them. The DNA for the CDR3 is TGTGCCAGCATTGGCGGCTCCTACAATGAGCAGTTCTTC. This gives the protein CASIGGSYNEQFF.

In this sample, this clonotype turned up a few times. The chain combines TRBV3-1 with TRBJ2-6, with TRBD2 as a possible D gene (6 bases). The V gene lost 4 bases and the J gene lost 4 bases, with 14 bases spanning the gap. Per the germline V gene, CDR1 is LGHDT and CDR2 is YNNKEL (reference sequence). The CDR3 has 16 residues. This CDR3 is CASSPRGGEGANVLTF. For the CDR3, the DNA is TGTGCCAGCAGCCCCCGAGGAGGGGAGGGGGCCAACGTCCTGACTTTC. Complete variable domain (other parts from reference TRBV3-1 and TRBJ2-6): DTAVSQTPKYLVTQMGNDKSIKCEQNLGHDTMYWYKQDSKKFLKIMFSYNNKELIINETVPNRFSPKSPDKAHLNLHINSLELGDSAVYFCASSPRGGEGANVLTFGAGSRLTVL.

There are many counts of this clonotype. The chain has TRBV7-8 and TRBJ2-1; 10 nucleotides agree with TRBD2. This CDR3 is built from 15 residues. V was pared by 5 bases and J by 2 bases, with 3 bases of the junction left unmatched. Germline V gene lookup returns CDR1 SGHVS and CDR2 FQNEAQ. CDR3: CASSATSGPYNEQFF. Written as DNA, the CDR3 is TGTGCCAGCAGCGCGACTAGCGGGCCCTACAATGAGCAGTTCTTC.

V usage is TRBV14 and J usage is TRBJ2-5, with 8 bases aligning to TRBD2. The V and J ends lost 4 bases and 0 bases, in that order; junction bases with no gene match: 13. Germline V gene sequence: CDR1 SGHDN, CDR2 FVKESK. The CDR3 is made up of 18 amino acids. CDR3 amino acids: CASSRDPRGGGNQETQYF. The CDR3 DNA reads TGTGCCAGCAGCCGGGATCCGAGAGGCGGGGGGAACCAAGAGACCCAGTACTTC.